This T cell receptor (beta chain) was profiled in a study of PD-L1 blockade in urothelial cancer. The overall study: Blood analysis took place 3 weeks (second dose) and 6 weeks after treatment start.

Sequencing used immunoSEQ multiplex PCR; TCRdb keeps in-frame clones, though not all of them. Here the sample spans fewer than 60,000 clones, more than 75% being singletons. As for time point: pretreatment peripheral blood. V lost 3 bases and J 0 bases, leaving 9 bases between the germline ends. The CDR3 sequence is 15 residues long. Germline loops: CDR1 ENHRY, CDR2 SYGVKD. V usage is TRBV10-3 and J usage is TRBJ1-5, with unresolved D. This receptor was identified in a man aged 45-65 years with urothelial cancer. Sample: PBMCs, taken around atezolizumab (anti-PD-L1) treatment. The CDR3 DNA reads TGTGCCATCAGTGACCCGGGAGTTAGCAATCAGCCCCAGCATTTT. This sequence encodes CAISDPGVSNQPQHF.